Shown below are 25 T cell receptor beta chains from a single sample sequenced in a study of identical twins. In TCRdb, the 5' RACE reads were re-called with MiXCR into one record per CDR3 protein. The table has about 570,000 distinct CDR3 sequences, roughly 9.9% seen once. This sample also appeared in a second study, on yellow fever vaccine responses in identical twins.

The specimen was PBMCs. These receptors all come from a woman aged 18-35 years in good health.

The chain has TRBV24-1 and TRBJ2-3; 10 bases match TRBD2. The CDR3 extends over 17 amino acids. V shed 1 base, J shed 4 bases, and the junction held 7 bases outside the gene matches. CDR1 and CDR2 (germline): KGHDR, SFDVKD. In DNA form, the CDR3 reads TGTGCCACCAGTGATTTCATTACTAGCGGGGTAGCAGATACGCAGTATTTT. Translation: CATSDFITSGVADTQYF.

The V call is TRBV10-3, the J call TRBJ2-7; a possible D gene is TRBD1 (6 bases). V was cut by 1 base and J by 6 bases, with 10 bases left in between. Germline V lookup: CDR1 ENHRY, CDR2 SYGVKD. There are 13 residues in the CDR3. The CDR3 bases are TGTGCCATCAGTGAGTTTCACAGGGCCGAGCAGTACTTC. It encodes CAISEFHRAEQYF.

This clonotype was found a few times. J is TRBJ2-6 and V is TRBV20-1, with 12 bases lining up with TRBD1. The CDR3 consists of 17 residues. The germline V gene has CDR1 DFQATT and CDR2 SNEGSKA (reference sequence). With V trimmed by 3 bases and J by 3 bases, 6 bases remained unmatched. Here the CDR3 DNA reads TGCAGTGCTAGGACCGGGACAGGGGGCAGTGGGGCCAACGTCCTGACTTTC. The encoded protein is CSARTGTGGSGANVLTF.

The sample holds a few counts of this clonotype. The rearrangement links TRBV29-1 to TRBJ2-2, with 15 bases fitting TRBD2. Germline CDR1 SQVTM, CDR2 ANQGSEA. The V segment lost 6 bases and the J segment 3 bases; nucleotides outside the gene matches: 2. This CDR3 region has 15 residues. The CDR3 region has the DNA TGCAGCGTCGGGACTAGCGGGGGGTACACCGGGGAGCTGTTTTTT. This encodes CSVGTSGGYTGELFF.

This clonotype was seen ten or more times. The CDR3 is CASSPISLGGRAFF. The CDR3 region has the DNA TGTGCCAGCAGTCCTATTAGTTTGGGGGGAAGAGCTTTCTTT. This chain uses TRBV28 with TRBJ1-1, with a weak D call TRBD1 (5 bases). Germline V gene sequence: CDR1 MDHEN, CDR2 SYDVKM. The CDR3 loop spans 14 amino acids. The V gene lost 5 bases and the J gene lost 10 bases, with 20 bases spanning the gap.

This chain joins TRBV27 and TRBJ2-7, with 8 nucleotides matching TRBD1. Germline values: CDR1 MNHEY, CDR2 SMNVEV (reference sequence). The CDR3 contains 15 residues. V was pared by 1 base and J by 5 bases, with 7 bases of the junction left unmatched. CDR3 sequence reads: CASSLLVRGLDEQYF. The DNA for the CDR3 is TGTGCCAGCAGTTTATTGGTCAGGGGGCTCGACGAGCAGTACTTC.

This clonotype was counted once. The rearrangement links TRBV4-3 to TRBJ2-5, with no clear D. Per germline, CDR1 LGHNA and CDR2 YSLEER. There are 16 residues in the CDR3. V lost 1 base and J 2 bases, leaving 14 bases between the germline ends. CDR3 loop: CASSQVLGLGQETQYF. In DNA, the CDR3 is TGCGCCAGCAGCCAAGTCTTGGGGTTGGGACAAGAGACCCAGTACTTC.

With regard to this clonotype: Being one base from a much bigger clone, this may be a read error. This chain uses TRBV3-1 with TRBJ1-1; no definite D call. The CDR3 runs 12 residues. CDR1 LGHDT and CDR2 YNNKEL come from the germline V gene (reference sequence). The CDR3 loop reads CASSQGRFDALF. The CDR3 bases are TGTGCCAGCAGCCAAGGACGATTTGACGCTCTCTTT.

This clonotype was observed a few times. This chain joins TRBV7-3 and TRBJ2-2; a weak D match, TRBD1 (5 bases). Germline CDR1 reads SGHTA; CDR2 reads FQGTGA. V shed 5 bases and J shed 0 bases, with 13 bases lying between them. There are 16 residues in the CDR3. The CDR3 reads CASSPKGAANTGELFF. The CDR3 DNA is TGTGCCAGCAGCCCTAAAGGGGCAGCGAACACCGGGGAGCTGTTTTTT.

This clonotype was recorded a few times. The CDR3, as DNA: TGTGCCTGGAAGGCCCCCGTGGAGCAGTTCTTC. It codes for CAWKAPVEQFF. V and J are TRBV30 and TRBJ2-1; unclear D gene. V dropped 4 bases and J dropped 10 bases, with 11 bases sitting between them. Germline CDR1 reads GTSNPN; CDR2 reads SVGIG (reference sequence). The CDR3 spans 11 residues.

This clonotype was counted ten times or more. This chain uses TRBV7-2 with TRBJ2-2; 9 bases line up with TRBD1. CDR3 length equals 15 residues. Looked up from germline, CDR1 is SGHTA and CDR2 is FQGNSA. Trimming removed 6 bases from V and 5 bases from J; junction bases left unmatched: 7. This chain's CDR3 is CASRSTGGATGELFF. The CDR3, as DNA: TGTGCCAGCAGATCTACAGGGGGCGCAACCGGGGAGCTGTTTTTT.

This clonotype came up a few times. Germline and junction disagree at one end, which may indicate a read error. This chain joins TRBV20-1 and TRBJ2-1, with D unresolved. The germline V gene encodes CDR1 DFQATT and CDR2 SNEGSKA (reference sequence). The CDR3 extends over 10 amino acids. CDR3 bases: TGCAGTGCTAGACGCATCGGTGACGATTTC. Translating it yields CSARRIGDDF.

The chain recombines TRBV20-1 with TRBJ2-7; tentatively, D is TRBD1 (8 bases). Trimming left V 5 bases short and J 2 bases short, with 19 bases between. The CDR3 spans 15 residues. Germline CDR1 DFQATT, CDR2 SNEGSKA (reference sequence). CDR3 residues: CSAPRTGRVPYEQYF. The CDR3 bases are TGCAGTGCTCCCCGGACAGGGAGGGTTCCCTACGAGCAGTACTTC.

The chain combines TRBV27 with TRBJ2-7; no clear D gene. Trimming removed 0 bases from V and 6 bases from J, with 6 bases in between. CDR1 and CDR2 from the germline V gene are MNHEY and SMNVEV (reference sequence). This CDR3 comprises 12 residues. CDR3 loop: CASSLSGFEQYF. The CDR3 DNA is TGTGCCAGCAGTTTATCGGGGTTCGAGCAGTACTTC.

This clonotype was found a few times. J is TRBJ2-1 and V is TRBV20-1; 7 bases map to TRBD2. Germline V gene sequence: CDR1 DFQATT, CDR2 SNEGSKA (reference sequence). The CDR3 has 13 amino acids. J lost 0 bases, V lost 5 bases, and 1 base had no gene match. CDR3 DNA: TGCAGTGCTCTAGCGGCCTCCTACAATGAGCAGTTCTTC. Translated, it gives CSALAASYNEQFF.

This clonotype was observed a few times. This sequence joins TRBV20-1 and TRBJ2-2; 7 nucleotides match TRBD1. There are 16 residues in the CDR3. Germline V CDR1 and CDR2: DFQATT, SNEGSKA (reference sequence). After removal of 5 bases from V and 4 bases from J, the junction contained 13 bases not matched to a gene. The CDR3 sequence is CSAPNRQGRGTGELFF. The CDR3, as DNA: TGCAGTGCTCCAAACCGACAGGGCCGGGGCACCGGGGAGCTGTTTTTT.

Note on this clonotype: A much larger clone differs by one base, so this may be a read error. The chain uses TRBV28 and TRBJ2-7; 8 nucleotides agree with TRBD2. CDR1 and CDR2 from the germline V gene are MDHEN and SYDVKM. The CDR3 runs to 15 residues. V lost 2 bases to trimming and J lost 4 bases; unmatched junction nucleotides: 7. The DNA of the CDR3 is TGTGCCAGCAGTTTAACGTCTAGCGGGCAATACGAGCAGTACTTC. Translating it yields CASSLTSSGQYEQYF. Full variable domain (outside the CDR3, taken from reference TRBV28 and TRBJ2-7): DVKVTQSSRYLVKRTGEKVFLECVQDMDHENMFWYRQDPGLGLRLIYFSYDVKMKEKGDIPEGYSVSREKKERFSLILESASTNQTSMYLCASSLTSSGQYEQYFGPGTRLTVT.

Many counts were recorded for this clonotype. The V call is TRBV12-3 or TRBV12-4, the J call TRBJ1-1; D call uncertain. Between the trimmed V and J ends, which lost 6 bases and 0 bases, there was a span of 8 bases. This CDR3 spans 13 amino acids. The DNA for the CDR3 is TGTGCCAGCAGCTTAAGCCTGAACACTGAAGCTTTCTTT. This gives the protein CASSLSLNTEAFF.

A word on this clonotype: Compared with germline, one end of the junction differs, possibly owing to a read error. The rearrangement links TRBV14 to TRBJ2-7; TRBD2 matches at 7 bases. The CDR3 sequence is 15 residues long. CDR1 is SGHDN and CDR2 is FVKESK in the germline V gene. The DNA of the CDR3 is TGTGCCAGCAGCCAAGTCGTGGGAGGGCCGGATGAGCGGTACTTC. Amino acid sequence: CASSQVVGGPDERYF.

CDR3 DNA sequence: TGTGCCAGCTCACCAACGGAGGGGGAAAAACTGTTTTTT. It is translated as CASSPTEGEKLFF. The V gene is TRBV18, the J gene TRBJ1-4; D is possibly TRBD1 (5 bases). The CDR3 extends over 13 amino acids. Germline CDR1 is KGHSH and CDR2 is LQKENI. V was shortened by 2 bases and J by 8 bases, with 9 bases between the two germline ends. The full variable domain, rest sourced from reference TRBV18 and TRBJ1-4, is NAGVMQNPRHLVRRRGQEARLRCSPMKGHSHVYWYRQLPEEGLKFMVYLQKENIIDESGMPKERFSAEFPKEGPSILRIQQVVRGDSAAYFCASSPTEGEKLFFGSGTQLSVL.

This clonotype was seen repeatedly, ten times or more. The chain joins TRBV5-1 to TRBJ2-2, with D unclear. The CDR3 contains 11 residues. Trimming removed 1 base from V and 11 bases from J, with 6 bases in between. Germline V gives CDR1 SGHRS, CDR2 YFSETQ. The CDR3 DNA is TGCGCCAGCAGCTTGAACGGAGAGCTGTTTTTT. This codes for CASSLNGELFF.

The rearrangement links TRBV4-1 to TRBJ1-3; a weak D match, TRBD1 (6 bases). V was shortened by 3 bases and J by 3 bases, with 15 bases between the two germline ends. The CDR3 runs to 16 residues. The germline V gene encodes CDR1 MGHRA and CDR2 YSYEKL. CDR3 sequence reads: CASSHAGQKGGNTIYF. The CDR3, as DNA: TGCGCCAGCAGCCACGCCGGACAGAAAGGTGGAAACACCATATATTTT.

In this sample, this clonotype turned up many times. This sequence joins TRBV7-6 and TRBJ2-3, with 13 bases lining up with TRBD2. The CDR3 loop spans 17 amino acids. In germline, CDR1 is SGHVS, CDR2 FNYEAQ. Losses at the gene ends were 5 bases for V and 0 bases for J; bases not matched to a gene: 5. CDR3 amino acids: CASSLGLAGTSTDTQYF. As DNA, the CDR3 is TGTGCCAGCAGCCTGGGACTAGCGGGGACTAGCACAGATACGCAGTATTTT.

This clonotype showed up just a few times. The chain joins TRBV24-1 to TRBJ2-2; 7 bases are shared with TRBD1. V lost 3 bases to trimming and J lost 5 bases; unmatched junction nucleotides: 17. The germline gives CDR1 KGHDR, CDR2 SFDVKD. This CDR3 contains 19 residues. This CDR3 reads CATSDPARTDRDRTGELFF. The CDR3 DNA sequence: TGTGCCACCAGTGATCCCGCCCGAACTGACAGGGATAGGACCGGGGAGCTGTTTTTT.

Only a few counts were recorded for this clonotype. CDR3 coding DNA: TGTGCCAGCAAGGGGGGTTCGGGCAGGTTGATTGCCGGGGAGCTGTTTTTT. This translates into CASKGGSGRLIAGELFF. V is TRBV28 and J is TRBJ2-2; D is possibly TRBD1 or TRBD2 (6 bases each). CDR3 size: 17 residues. Deletions cut 7 bases from V and 6 bases from J, with 24 bases between. Looked up from germline, CDR1 is MDHEN and CDR2 is SYDVKM.